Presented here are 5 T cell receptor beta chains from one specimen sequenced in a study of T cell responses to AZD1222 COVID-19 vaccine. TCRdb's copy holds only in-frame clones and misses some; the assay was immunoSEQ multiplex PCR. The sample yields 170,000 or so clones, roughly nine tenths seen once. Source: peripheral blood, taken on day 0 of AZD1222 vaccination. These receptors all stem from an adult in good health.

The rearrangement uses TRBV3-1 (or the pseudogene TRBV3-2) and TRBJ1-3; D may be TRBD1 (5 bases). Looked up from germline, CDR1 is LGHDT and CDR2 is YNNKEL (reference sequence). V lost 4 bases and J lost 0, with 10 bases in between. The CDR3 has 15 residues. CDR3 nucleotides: TGTGCCAGCAGCCGCGGGGGTTCCTCTGGAAACACCATATATTTT. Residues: CASSRGGSSGNTIYF.

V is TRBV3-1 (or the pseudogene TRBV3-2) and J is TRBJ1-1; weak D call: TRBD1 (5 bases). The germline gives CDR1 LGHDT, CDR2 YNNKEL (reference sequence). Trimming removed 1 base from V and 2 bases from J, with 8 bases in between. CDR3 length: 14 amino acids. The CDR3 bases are TGTGCCAGCAGCCAAGTAGGGGCTAACACTGAAGCTTTCTTT. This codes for CASSQVGANTEAFF.

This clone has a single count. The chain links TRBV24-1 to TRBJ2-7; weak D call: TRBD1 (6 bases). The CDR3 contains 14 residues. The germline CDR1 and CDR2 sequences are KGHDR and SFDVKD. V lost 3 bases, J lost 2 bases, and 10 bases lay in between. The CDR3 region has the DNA TGTGCCACCAGTGATGGCAGGACAGCCTACGAGCAGTACTTC. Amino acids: CATSDGRTAYEQYF.

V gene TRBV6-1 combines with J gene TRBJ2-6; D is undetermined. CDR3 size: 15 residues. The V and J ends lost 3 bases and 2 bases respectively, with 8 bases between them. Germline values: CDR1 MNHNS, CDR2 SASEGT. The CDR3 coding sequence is TGTGCCAGCAGTGAGGTTTCCGCTGGGGCCAACGTCCTGACTTTC. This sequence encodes CASSEVSAGANVLTF.

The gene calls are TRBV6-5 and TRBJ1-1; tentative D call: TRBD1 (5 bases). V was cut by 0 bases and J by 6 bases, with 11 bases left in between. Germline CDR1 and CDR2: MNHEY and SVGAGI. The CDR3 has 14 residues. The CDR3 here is CASSYSKGFAEAFF. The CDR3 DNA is TGTGCCAGCAGTTACTCGAAGGGGTTCGCTGAAGCTTTCTTT.